The 8 T cell receptor beta chains listed next were all sequenced from one sample in a study of T cells in localized non-small cell lung cancer. The protocol was immunoSEQ multiplex PCR, while the TCRdb copy is restricted to in-frame clones and leaves out a portion. This table holds some 50,000 clones, approximately 80% found once. The source was peripheral blood mononuclear cells, collected before any cancer treatment. The receptors were gathered from a man between 40 and 70 years old with stage III lung adenocarcinoma.

The chain combines TRBV11-2 with TRBJ2-3, with 9 bases that match TRBD2. This CDR3 is built from 16 residues. The ends lost 5 bases at V and 1 base at J; junction bases unmatched: 7. The germline gives CDR1 SGHAT, CDR2 FQNNGV. The DNA for the CDR3 is TGTGCCAGCAGCCCCAGGGCTAGCGGGGGCACAGATACGCAGTATTTT. It translates to CASSPRASGGTDTQYF.

CDR3 protein: CASSFRDPKWELFF. CDR3 bases: TGCGCCAGCAGCTTCCGGGATCCTAAGTGGGAGCTGTTTTTT. The chain is built from TRBV5-1 and TRBJ2-2; D might be TRBD2 (5 bases). Trimming removed 2 bases at V and 9 bases at J, with 14 bases between. CDR3 size: 14 residues. From germline, CDR1 is SGHRS and CDR2 YFSETQ.

V gene TRBV15 combines with J gene TRBJ2-5; TRBD1 agrees at 11 bases. The CDR3 is 16 residues long. Germline CDR1 reads LNHNV; CDR2 reads YYDKDF (reference sequence). With V trimmed by 2 bases and J by 5 bases, 7 bases remained unmatched. The CDR3 region is CATSRKYWDRGETQYF. The CDR3, as DNA: TGTGCCACCAGCAGAAAATACTGGGACAGGGGGGAGACCCAGTACTTC.

The genes are TRBV2 and TRBJ2-2; D perhaps matches TRBD1 (5 bases). The CDR3 has 14 amino acids. V lost 8 bases to trimming and J lost 2 bases, with 12 bases between them. The V gene's germline CDR1 is SNHLY and CDR2 FYNNEI. CDR3 sequence (DNA): TGTGCCAGCCGTTATGACAGAAACACCGGGGAGCTGTTTTTT. Translation: CASRYDRNTGELFF.

This chain uses TRBV6-5 with TRBJ1-6; 10 bases agree with TRBD1. The length of the CDR3 is 14 residues. Unmatched junction bases numbered 6, after V lost 6 bases and J lost 10 bases. From germline, CDR1 is MNHEY and CDR2 SVGAGI. The CDR3 nucleotides read TGTGCCAGCAGGGAGACAGGGGGCACATCACCCCTCCACTTT. Translating it yields CASRETGGTSPLHF.

The chain recombines TRBV6-6 with TRBJ2-2, with 10 bases that match TRBD1. Germline V lookup: CDR1 MNHNY, CDR2 SVGAGI (reference sequence). V was clipped by 4 bases and J by 1 base; unmatched bases: 0. The CDR3 is 15 amino acids. CDR3 bases: TGTGCCAGCAGTTGGGACAGGGGGAACACCGGGGAGCTGTTTTTT. Protein: CASSWDRGNTGELFF.

The chain joins TRBV6-1 to TRBJ1-5; D remains unclear. Trimming left V 3 bases short and J 10 bases short, with 13 bases between. Per the germline V gene, CDR1 is MNHNS and CDR2 is SASEGT. This CDR3 is 13 amino acids long. This CDR3 reads CASSDEGWTPQHF. CDR3 in DNA: TGTGCCAGCAGTGATGAAGGGTGGACTCCCCAGCATTTT.

The chain recombines TRBV4-2 with TRBJ1-2; D unresolved. Germline lookup yields CDR1 LGHNA and CDR2 YNFKEQ. The CDR3 has 13 residues. V was pared by 2 bases and J by 3 bases, with 7 bases between. The CDR3 region has the DNA TGTGCCAGCAGCCAACGGGGAGACTATGGCTACACCTTC. Translation: CASSQRGDYGYTF.